This T cell receptor beta chain emerged from a study of blood T cells in healthy people across ages. PCR was performed a second time for about 6 to 12 cycles using a sample-barcoded 5' primer and a J-beta primer mix. TCRdb re-called the 5' RACE reads through MiXCR, storing one row per CDR3 protein. Here the sample spans approximately 830,000 distinct CDR3 sequences, 60% to 80% being singletons. This clonotype has a handful of counts. The trim removed 8 bases at V and 5 bases at J, leaving 7 bases unmatched. Germline V gene lookup returns CDR1 MGHDK and CDR2 SYGVNS. CDR3 length equals 14 residues. The V gene is TRBV25-1, the J gene TRBJ2-1, with 9 positions matching TRBD1. The receptor was isolated from a man aged 25 to 45 in good health. The specimen was blood. CDR3 coding DNA: TGTGCCAGCCGGGGACAGGGTTCGGACAATGAGCAGTTCTTC. Its protein is CASRGQGSDNEQFF.